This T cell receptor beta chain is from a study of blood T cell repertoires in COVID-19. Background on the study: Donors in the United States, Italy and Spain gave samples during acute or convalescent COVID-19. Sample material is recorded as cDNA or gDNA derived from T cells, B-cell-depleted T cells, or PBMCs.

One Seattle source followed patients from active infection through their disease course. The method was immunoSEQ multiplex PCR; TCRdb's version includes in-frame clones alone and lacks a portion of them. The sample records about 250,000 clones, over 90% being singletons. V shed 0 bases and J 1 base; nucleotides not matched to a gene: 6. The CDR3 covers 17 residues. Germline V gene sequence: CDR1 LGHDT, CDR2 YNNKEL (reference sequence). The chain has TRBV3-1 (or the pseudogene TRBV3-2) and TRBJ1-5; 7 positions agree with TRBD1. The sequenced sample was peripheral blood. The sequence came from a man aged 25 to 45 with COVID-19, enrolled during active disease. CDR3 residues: CASSQEPGGRSNQPQHF. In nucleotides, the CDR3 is TGTGCCAGCAGCCAAGAGCCAGGGGGTCGGAGCAATCAGCCCCAGCATTTT.